This T cell receptor (beta chain) was sequenced during a study of T cells after somatic rescue of genetic block. The CDR3 runs to 15 residues. The ends lost 7 bases at V and 8 bases at J; junction bases unmatched: 9. Per the germline V gene, CDR1 is MNHEY and CDR2 is SMNVEV (reference sequence). Sequenced by immunoSEQ multiplex PCR; TCRdb stores in-frame clones only, minus some. The table has 85,000 to 100,000 clones, about 90% seen once. The rearrangement joins TRBV27 to TRBJ2-2; 11 bases match TRBD2. This receptor was obtained from a woman between 18 and 29 years old. The sequenced sample consisted of peripheral blood mononuclear cells (PBMCs). The CDR3 DNA is TGTGCCAGCACCGCCTCGGCTAGCGGGAGGGGGGAGCTGTTTTTT. Translated, it gives CASTASASGRGELFF.